This T cell receptor (beta chain) was profiled in a study of shared clonotypes between healthy human individuals (dated by TCRdb to the early 2020s). About the investigation overall: Three men and two women, aged 18 to 49 years, made up the cohort. To increase sequencing depth and limit assay-specific biases, TCR repertoire library preparation and sequencing were carried out by different laboratories using diverse techniques. Leukapheresis yielded between about 0.85 and 9 billion PBMCs per donor. Blood TCR repertoires of five healthy adults were deeply sequenced to estimate repertoire size and the extent of clonotype sharing between individuals. Per donor, three plates each were used for CD4 naive and CD4 memory, two for CD8 naive, and one for CD8 memory.

Using the deep immunoSEQ assay, TCR CDR3 regions were amplified from genomic DNA by multiplex PCR. Extracted genomic DNA from each cell subset was spread evenly across all wells of several immunoSEQ 96-well plates, with each plate serving as a replicate. For sorted subsets, approximately 200 ng of genomic DNA, equivalent to around 29,000 T cell genomes, went into each replicate PCR. The purified libraries were quantified using a Qubit 3.0 fluorometer, sized with a Bioanalyzer 2100, and then quantified again using the KAPA Library Quantification kit. Each immunoSEQ 96-well plate was sequenced on its own single-read 150-cycle Illumina NextSeq 550 flow cell. In the paper's pipeline: Because only junctional sequences without quality scores were contained in the immunoSEQ output, filtering matching that applied to full-length reads could not be performed. Sequences were annotated with PyIR, a Python wrapper for IgBLAST v1.9, using IMGT germline references to assign V/J genes and CDR3. Reads were filtered out if the reads had weak V/J assignments (E-value above 1e-6), no CDR3, stop codons, out-of-frame junctions, or ambiguous translated residues. V3J clonotypes were defined by identical inferred V gene, J gene, and CDR3 amino acid sequence. To compute the percentage overlap between repertoires, the number of shared unique clonotypes was divided by the size of the smaller repertoire. Richness of each repertoire was evaluated using RTK rarefaction, the Chao1 estimator, and Recon v2.1 estimates of unobserved clonotypes. Generation probabilities for all TCRbeta clonotypes obtained by the gDNA method from a handful of donors were computed using OLGA. This immuneACCESS table, as held by TCRdb, lists in-frame sequences with V and J called but not all clones. Of the missing ones, under half trace to an unresolved V gene in checked studies; the others have no known cause. That table furnishes V, J and clone size, whereas the DNA furnished D and trimming. This sample holds more than 2,000,000 clones; 93% were observed only once. The ten largest account for 0.35% to 0.5% of the sample.

Trimming removed 0 bases from V and 0 bases from J, leaving 7 bases between the germline ends. The germline V gene (reference sequence) sets CDR1 to SGHNT and CDR2 to YYREEE. The CDR3 spans 15 residues, from the cysteine through the phenylalanine. The entry retains the CDR3 DNA only, 45 bases that are in frame from base 1. On the study overall, not on this receptor specifically: Pairwise subsampling indicated that sequencing depth was expected to affect the degree of clonotype sharing among donors. When several donors were compared, the shared fraction of clonotypes was about 5% for naive CD4, roughly 3.4% for naive CD8, 2.3% for memory CD4, and 0.35% to 0.4% for memory CD8. Even with the large sequencing depth, rarefaction of the sorted-subset datasets indicated that sequencing was incomplete. Naive subsets generally had larger estimated clonotype richness than memory subsets. Higher generation probabilities were observed for clonotypes shared by all four sorted-subset donors than for non-shared clonotypes. The genetic and exposure-history diversity represented was limited by the small number of donors. Only blood was sampled, and tissue TCR repertoires likely differ from those in blood.

A note on this clone: Its antigen is still unknown. It has no much larger one-base neighbor in the sample; base qualities were not kept. The same CDR3 can be traced to other DNA sequences in this sample.

Healthy HIV-negative adults with no recently reported acute infections or vaccinations were included as donors. Every donor was a Caucasian adult residing in Nashville, Tennessee, USA. Magnetic negative selection was used to enrich CD4+ T cells, after which naive cells were positively selected on CD45RA and the negative fraction became the memory subset. After blood collection by leukapheresis, PBMCs were isolated using Ficoll-Histopaque density gradient centrifugation and then cryopreserved in the vapor phase of liquid nitrogen. Analytical flow cytometry was used to check the purity and quantity of every magnetically sorted T cell population. Each sorted fraction had its genomic DNA isolated and then quantified by UV absorbance on a Nanodrop 2000c.

The chain uses TRBV5-4 and TRBJ1-3, with no confidently assigned D gene. The TCR sequence derives from a man in his late teens or twenties in good health. Some clones in this sample may be carry-over from other donors' samples. Specimen: naive CD4+ T cells from PBMCs. The sample's cell subset or site, from its label and the paper: CD45RA+ positively selected. DNA sequence: TGTGCCAGCAGCTTGGCTGGCGCCTCTGGAAACACCATATATTTT. Translated, it reads CASSLAGASGNTIYF.